The subject of this entry is one T cell receptor beta chain. This specimen comes from a study of blood T cell repertoires in COVID-19. Only in-frame clones appear in the TCRdb table, and some are missing; sequencing was by immunoSEQ multiplex PCR. In the table there are fewer than 70,000 clones, around 87% of which are singletons. CDR3 length: 15 residues. Per germline, CDR1 LNHDA and CDR2 SQIVND (reference sequence). The junction had 2 bases not matched to a gene; V was cut back by 2 bases and J by 0 bases. The TCR originated in a man in his sixties with active or convalescent COVID-19. The chain employs TRBV19 and TRBJ1-1; 8 bases map to TRBD1. Sequencing input: peripheral blood. DNA for the CDR3: TGTGCCAGTAGTATACAGGGGGCGTTGAACACTGAAGCTTTCTTT. It yields the protein CASSIQGALNTEAFF. Using reference TRBV19 and TRBJ1-1 for the parts outside the CDR3, the full variable domain is DGGITQSPKYLFRKEGQNVTLSCEQNLNHDAMYWYRQDPGQGLRLIYYSQIVNDFQKGDIAEGYSVSREKKESFPLTVTSAQKNPTAFYLCASSIQGALNTEAFFGQGTRLTVV.